These 27 T cell receptor beta chains were all obtained from the same sample, sequenced in a study of cytomegalovirus exposure and HLA in healthy donors. Profiling relied on immunoSEQ multiplex PCR, and the TCRdb table lists in-frame clones only, not all of them. This table has about 280,000 clones, more than 75% appearing once. The sample comprised PBMCs. All receptors derive from a woman aged 18-30 years in good health and CMV-seronegative.

The genes are TRBV10-3 and TRBJ2-5; 9 nucleotides agree with TRBD1. Germline V gives CDR1 ENHRY, CDR2 SYGVKD. Trimming at V came to 7 bases and at J to 4 bases, leaving 7 bases not matched to a gene. The CDR3 sequence is 14 residues long. The chain's CDR3 is CAIKVTGGGETQYF. CDR3 bases: TGTGCCATCAAGGTAACAGGGGGCGGAGAGACCCAGTACTTC.

The rearrangement uses TRBV25-1 and TRBJ2-1; no clear D. The CDR3 covers 12 residues. CDR1 is MGHDK, CDR2 SYGVNS, per germline. The germline V and J ends were trimmed by 4 bases and 7 bases, with 8 bases remaining between them. CDR3 bases: TGTGCCAGCAGTGCGGAGATTAATGAGCAGTTCTTC. Amino acids: CASSAEINEQFF. Looking up the rest from reference TRBV25-1 and TRBJ2-1 gives the full variable domain: EADIYQTPRYLVIGTGKKITLECSQTMGHDKMYWYQQDPGMELHLIHYSYGVNSTEKGDLSSESTVSRIRTEHFPLTLESARPSHTSQYLCASSAEINEQFFGPGTRLTVL.

The chain has TRBV5-1 and TRBJ2-1, with 11 bases identical to TRBD1. V shed 3 bases and J 4 bases; nucleotides not matched to a gene: 6. Germline V gene data show CDR1 as SGHRS and CDR2 as YFSETQ. The CDR3 extends over 16 amino acids. The CDR3 spells CASSSPDRGQYNEQFF. The CDR3, as DNA: TGCGCCAGCAGCTCTCCGGACAGGGGGCAATACAATGAGCAGTTCTTC.

The CDR3: CASRRTTEQFF. The CDR3 coding sequence is TGTGCCAGCAGAAGGACTACGGAGCAGTTCTTC. The rearrangement uses TRBV2 and TRBJ2-1, with D possibly TRBD2 on 6 matching bases. V was cut by 6 bases and J by 10 bases, with 10 bases left in between. CDR3 length: 11 residues. Germline V lookup: CDR1 SNHLY, CDR2 FYNNEI.

The chain uses TRBV7-9 and TRBJ1-3; D might be TRBD1 (6 bases). Trimming cost V 4 bases and J 4 bases, with 8 bases left between them. Germline CDR1 reads SEHNR; CDR2 reads FQNEAQ (reference sequence). CDR3 size: 13 residues. Written as DNA, the CDR3 is TGTGCCAGCAGCTCCGGACAGGGAAACACCATATATTTT. This translates into CASSSGQGNTIYF.

The genes are TRBV5-1 and TRBJ2-1; 13 bases are shared with TRBD2. The CDR3 covers 15 residues. V gave up 2 bases and J gave up 7 bases; unmatched junction bases: 3. CDR1 is SGHRS, CDR2 YFSETQ, per germline. Here the CDR3 DNA reads TGCGCCAGCAGCTTCGGACTAGCGGGAGATAATGAGCAGTTCTTC. Residues: CASSFGLAGDNEQFF. Drawing the rest from reference TRBV5-1 and TRBJ2-1, the complete variable domain is KAGVTQTPRYLIKTRGQQVTLSCSPISGHRSVSWYQQTPGQGLQFLFEYFSETQRNKGNFPGRFSGRQFSNSRSEMNVSTLELGDSALYLCASSFGLAGDNEQFFGPGTRLTVL.

This chain uses TRBV27 with TRBJ2-1; perhaps TRBD1 as D (5 bases). V gave up 8 bases and J gave up 4 bases, with 6 bases separating them. This CDR3 region has 11 residues. Germline V gene sequence: CDR1 MNHEY, CDR2 SMNVEV (reference sequence). CDR3 loop: CASHRYNEQFF. The CDR3 nucleotides read TGTGCCAGCCACAGGTACAATGAGCAGTTCTTC.

The chain employs TRBV28 and TRBJ1-2; TRBD1 matches at 7 bases. Trimming removed 10 bases from V and 4 bases from J; junction bases left unmatched: 12. Germline V gene lookup returns CDR1 MDHEN and CDR2 SYDVKM. The CDR3 runs 14 residues. The CDR3 region has the DNA TGTGCCACTTTCCTCCTGGGACAGACCTATGGCTACACCTTC. Amino acids: CATFLLGQTYGYTF.

This chain connects TRBV28 to TRBJ1-1; D is unclear. Trimming removed 7 bases at V and 6 bases at J, with 21 bases between. This CDR3 is built from 15 residues. Germline lookup yields CDR1 MDHEN and CDR2 SYDVKM. This chain's CDR3 is CASTQMRGKHPEAFF. In nucleotides, the CDR3 is TGTGCCAGCACCCAGATGAGAGGCAAGCATCCTGAAGCTTTCTTT.

The chain couples TRBV15 to TRBJ2-7; 7 bases agree with TRBD2. The CDR3 is 17 residues long. Losses at the gene ends were 0 bases for V and 2 bases for J; bases not matched to a gene: 10. Looked up from germline, CDR1 is LNHNV and CDR2 is YYDKDF (reference sequence). CDR3 in amino acids: CATSRERLARRAYEQYF. The CDR3 nucleotides read TGTGCCACCAGCAGAGAACGACTAGCTCGAAGAGCCTACGAGCAGTACTTC.

This chain joins TRBV6-1 and TRBJ2-5, with a possible D match to TRBD2 (7 bases). The germline V and J ends were trimmed by 1 base and 10 bases, with 19 bases remaining between them. The CDR3 is made up of 15 amino acids. Germline lookup yields CDR1 MNHNS and CDR2 SASEGT. CDR3 DNA: TGTGCCAGCAGTGAAGAGCCTAAGGGGGGGTCTCTCCAGTACTTC. Translating gives CASSEEPKGGSLQYF.

This clone has a handful of counts. The chain couples TRBV27 to TRBJ1-3; D remains unclear. V lost 1 base, J lost 0 bases, and 7 bases lay in between. The germline gives CDR1 MNHEY, CDR2 SMNVEV (reference sequence). The CDR3 spans 15 residues. The CDR3 protein is CASSLYGNSGNTIYF. CDR3 coding DNA: TGTGCCAGCAGTTTATACGGGAACTCTGGAAACACCATATATTTT.

The chain uses TRBV27 and TRBJ1-1; 9 bases are shared with TRBD1. This CDR3 spans 14 amino acids. Germline CDR1 is MNHEY and CDR2 is SMNVEV (reference sequence). V lost 5 bases to trimming and J lost 11 bases; unmatched junction nucleotides: 12. The CDR3: CASSANGQGRIAFF. In DNA form, the CDR3 reads TGTGCCAGCAGTGCCAACGGACAGGGGAGGATTGCTTTCTTT.

The chain recombines TRBV27 with TRBJ2-7, with D possibly TRBD2 on 5 matching bases. This CDR3 region has 15 residues. In germline, CDR1 is MNHEY, CDR2 SMNVEV (reference sequence). Trimming stripped 8 bases from V and 0 bases from J, with 17 bases between. CDR3 DNA: TGTGCCAGCCACACTGCGAGCGGAAGCTCCTACGAGCAGTACTTC. Protein product: CASHTASGSSYEQYF.

This rearrangement joins TRBV5-1 to TRBJ2-5; 8 bases align to TRBD2. V lost 3 bases, J lost 5 bases, and 9 bases stayed unmatched. This CDR3 is 15 amino acids long. Germline-derived CDR1 and CDR2 are SGHRS and YFSETQ. CDR3 amino acids: CASSSGTRAGETQYF. CDR3 coding DNA: TGCGCCAGCAGCTCAGGGACTAGAGCGGGGGAGACCCAGTACTTC.

The chain uses TRBV28 and TRBJ2-7; TRBD1 agrees at 8 bases. This CDR3 spans 16 amino acids. Germline V CDR1 and CDR2: MDHEN, SYDVKM. V lost 6 bases and J lost 2; bases outside the gene matches: 12. The CDR3 nucleotides read TGTGCCAGCAGCTCCTTCGACAGGGGCCAAGCCTACGAGCAGTACTTC. Residues: CASSSFDRGQAYEQYF. The full variable domain, with the rest looked up from reference TRBV28 and TRBJ2-7, is DVKVTQSSRYLVKRTGEKVFLECVQDMDHENMFWYRQDPGLGLRLIYFSYDVKMKEKGDIPEGYSVSREKKERFSLILESASTNQTSMYLCASSSFDRGQAYEQYFGPGTRLTVT.

The chain combines TRBV28 with TRBJ2-7, with D perhaps matching TRBD1 (6 bases). Germline CDR1 and CDR2: MDHEN and SYDVKM. The CDR3 is 12 amino acids. Between the trimmed V and J ends, which lost 11 bases and 3 bases, there was a span of 14 bases. CDR3 loop: CAACRGHYEQYF. The CDR3 DNA reads TGTGCCGCGTGCAGGGGACACTACGAGCAGTACTTC.

The chain uses TRBV5-1 and TRBJ2-1, with D tentatively TRBD2 (6 bases). The CDR3 length is 18 residues. The V gene's germline CDR1 is SGHRS and CDR2 YFSETQ. V was pared by 0 bases and J by 0 bases, with 16 bases between. CDR3 residues: CASSLDTGVLSSYNEQFF. The CDR3 bases are TGCGCCAGCAGCTTGGACACGGGAGTTTTGAGCTCCTACAATGAGCAGTTCTTC.

This rearrangement joins TRBV28 to TRBJ2-7; 7 nucleotides line up with TRBD2. This CDR3 is built from 15 residues. Per the germline V gene, CDR1 is MDHEN and CDR2 is SYDVKM. J gave up 3 bases and V 3 bases, and 8 bases lay outside the gene matches. For the CDR3, the DNA is TGTGCCAGCAGTTTTGGGGAGGGCGAAAACTACGAGCAGTACTTC. This encodes CASSFGEGENYEQYF.

The rearrangement links TRBV5-1 to TRBJ1-5; 8 bases line up with TRBD1. J was trimmed by 0 bases and V by 3 bases; bases with no gene match: 2. CDR3 size: 15 residues. CDR1 and CDR2 (germline): SGHRS, YFSETQ. The CDR3 here is CASSSTGDSNQPQHF. The CDR3, as DNA: TGCGCCAGCAGCTCGACAGGGGATAGCAATCAGCCCCAGCATTTT.

This clone was detected only once. The chain couples TRBV9 to TRBJ2-3; 8 nucleotides agree with TRBD1. V trimming: 0 bases; J trimming: 5 bases; junction bases outside the gene matches: 5. Looked up from germline, CDR1 is SGDLS and CDR2 is YYNGEE. CDR3 length equals 15 residues. In DNA form, the CDR3 reads TGTGCCAGCAGCGTAGGACAGGGGCATGGAGATACGCAGTATTTT. This gives the protein CASSVGQGHGDTQYF.

The chain joins TRBV7-6 to TRBJ1-3, with a weak D call TRBD1 (5 bases). The CDR3 sequence is 17 residues long. Trimming took 0 bases from V and 2 from J, leaving 14 bases between them. Germline V gene data show CDR1 as SGHVS and CDR2 as FNYEAQ. DNA for the CDR3: TGTGCCAGCAGCTTAGCTGGGGCAGGAAGAGCTGGAAACACCATATATTTT. This gives the protein CASSLAGAGRAGNTIYF.

This chain's CDR3 is CASSLGQGLMNTEAFF. The CDR3 nucleotides are TGCGCCAGCAGCCTGGGACAGGGGCTAATGAACACTGAAGCTTTCTTT. This sequence joins TRBV5-1 and TRBJ1-1; 10 nucleotides agree with TRBD1. CDR3 length: 16 residues. V was pared by 4 bases and J by 0 bases, with 6 bases of the junction left unmatched. Germline CDR1 reads SGHRS; CDR2 reads YFSETQ.

V usage is TRBV12-5 and J usage is TRBJ2-7; tentatively, D is TRBD2 (6 bases). This CDR3 has 14 residues. Looked up from germline, CDR1 is LGHNT and CDR2 is FRNRAP. The CDR3 spells CITRRETIRYEQYF. Written as DNA, the CDR3 is TGTATAACTCGGAGGGAGACAATTCGCTACGAGCAGTACTTC.

The chain links TRBV19 to TRBJ2-7; TRBD2 agrees at 12 bases. The CDR3 is made up of 14 amino acids. Germline trimming cut 7 bases from V and 7 bases from J; bases unmatched to any gene: 8. In germline, CDR1 is LNHDA, CDR2 SQIVND (reference sequence). CDR3 DNA: TGTGCCAGTACCGAGACTAGCGGGAGTCGGGAGCAGTACTTC. Protein sequence: CASTETSGSREQYF.

The chain joins TRBV19 to TRBJ2-7, with TRBD2 identical over 8 bases. Germline trimming cut 4 bases from V and 0 bases from J; bases unmatched to any gene: 11. There are 17 residues in the CDR3. The germline gives CDR1 LNHDA, CDR2 SQIVND (reference sequence). The CDR3 loop reads CASSKRLASEYSYEQYF. The CDR3 nucleotides read TGTGCCAGTAGTAAGCGACTAGCGTCTGAATACTCCTACGAGCAGTACTTC.

The genes are TRBV15 and TRBJ1-5, with 8 bases fitting TRBD1. This CDR3 region has 15 residues. V was pared by 5 bases and J by 3 bases, with 6 bases of the junction left unmatched. Germline V gene lookup returns CDR1 LNHNV and CDR2 YYDKDF (reference sequence). Here the CDR3 DNA reads TGTGCCACCAGCCCCGGGACAGGACCCAATCAGCCCCAGCATTTT. Its protein is CATSPGTGPNQPQHF.